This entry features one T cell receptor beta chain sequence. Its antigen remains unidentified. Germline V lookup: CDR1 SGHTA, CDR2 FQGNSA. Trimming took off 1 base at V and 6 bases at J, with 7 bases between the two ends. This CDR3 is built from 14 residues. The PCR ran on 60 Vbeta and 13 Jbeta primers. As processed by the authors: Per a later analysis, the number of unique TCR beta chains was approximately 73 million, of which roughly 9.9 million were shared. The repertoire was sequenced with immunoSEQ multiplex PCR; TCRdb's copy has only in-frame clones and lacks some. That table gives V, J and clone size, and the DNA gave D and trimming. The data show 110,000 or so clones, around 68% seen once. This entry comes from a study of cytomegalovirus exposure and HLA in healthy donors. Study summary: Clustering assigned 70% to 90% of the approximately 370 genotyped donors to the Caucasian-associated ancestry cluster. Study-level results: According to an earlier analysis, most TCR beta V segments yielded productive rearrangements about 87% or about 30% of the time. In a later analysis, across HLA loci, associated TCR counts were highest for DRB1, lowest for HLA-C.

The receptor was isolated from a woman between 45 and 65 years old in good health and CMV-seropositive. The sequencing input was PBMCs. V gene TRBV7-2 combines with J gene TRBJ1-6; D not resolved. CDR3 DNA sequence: TGTGCCAGCAGCTTAGGGAGATCTAATTCACCCCTCCACTTT. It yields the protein CASSLGRSNSPLHF.